The clone carrying this TCR beta chain turned up a few times. The record originates from a study of identical twins. CDR3 length equals 18 residues. Trimming left V 0 bases short and J 4 bases short, with 17 bases between. Germline V gives CDR1 SGHKS, CDR2 YYEKEE (reference sequence). TCRdb ran MiXCR on the 5' RACE reads and lists one entry per CDR3 protein. The sample has under 300,000 distinct CDR3 sequences; under 8.5% are singletons. These data also featured in a second study, about T cells expressing NK-cell markers. That study reports: There were a few donors in whom these clonotypes also led the CD3+CD56-NKG2C+ fraction.

The source of this sequence is a young woman in good health. The chain recombines TRBV5-5 with TRBJ2-6; D is tentatively TRBD1 or TRBD2 (5 bases each). Specimen: CD8+ T cells sorted from blood. CDR3 nucleotide sequence: TGTGCCAGCAGCTTGGTGGGGACGGTGCTGCGGGGGGCCAACGTCCTGACTTTC. Translated: CASSLVGTVLRGANVLTF.